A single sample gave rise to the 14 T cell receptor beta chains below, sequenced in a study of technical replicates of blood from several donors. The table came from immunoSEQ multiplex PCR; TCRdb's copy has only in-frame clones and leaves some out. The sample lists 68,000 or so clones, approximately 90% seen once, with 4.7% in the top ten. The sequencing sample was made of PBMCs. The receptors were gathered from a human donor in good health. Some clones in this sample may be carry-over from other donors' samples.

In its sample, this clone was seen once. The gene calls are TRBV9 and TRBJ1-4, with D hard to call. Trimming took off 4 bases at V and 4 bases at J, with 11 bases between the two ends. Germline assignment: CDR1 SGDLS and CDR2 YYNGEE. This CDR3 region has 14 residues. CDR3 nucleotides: TGTGCCAGCAGCCCTCGGGGTTATAATGAAAAACTGTTTTTT. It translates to CASSPRGYNEKLFF. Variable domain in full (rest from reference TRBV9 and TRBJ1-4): DSGVTQTPKHLITATGQRVTLRCSPRSGDLSVYWYQQSLDQGLQFLIQYYNGEERAKGNILERFSAQQFPDLHSELNLSSLELGDSALYFCASSPRGYNEKLFFGSGTQLSVL.

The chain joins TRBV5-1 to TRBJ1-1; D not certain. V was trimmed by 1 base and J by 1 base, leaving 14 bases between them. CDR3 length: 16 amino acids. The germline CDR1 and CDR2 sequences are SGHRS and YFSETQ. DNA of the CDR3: TGCGCCAGCAGCTTGCCCCCTCCTCGAGGGAACACTGAAGCTTTCTTT. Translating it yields CASSLPPPRGNTEAFF.

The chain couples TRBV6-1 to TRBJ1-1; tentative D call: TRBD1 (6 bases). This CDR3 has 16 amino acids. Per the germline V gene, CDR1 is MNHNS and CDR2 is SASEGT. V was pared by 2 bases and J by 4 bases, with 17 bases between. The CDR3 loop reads CASSESWGPGGTEAFF. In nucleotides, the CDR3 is TGTGCCAGCAGTGAATCGTGGGGGCCGGGGGGCACTGAAGCTTTCTTT.

The CDR3 reads CAITSGGNYGYTF. The DNA for the CDR3 is TGTGCCATCACATCCGGGGGAAACTATGGCTACACCTTC. The chain links TRBV5-4 to TRBJ1-2, with D maybe TRBD1 (5 bases). CDR1 SGHNT and CDR2 YYREEE come from the germline V gene (reference sequence). Deletions cut 9 bases from V and 2 bases from J, with 14 bases between. The CDR3 is 13 amino acids.

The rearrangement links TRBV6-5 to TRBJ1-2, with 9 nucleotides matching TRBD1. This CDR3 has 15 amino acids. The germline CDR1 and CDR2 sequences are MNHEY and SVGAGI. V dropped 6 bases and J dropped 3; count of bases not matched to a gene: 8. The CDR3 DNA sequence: TGTGCCAGCAGAGACCGGGACAGGGTATACTATGGCTACACCTTC. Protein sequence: CASRDRDRVYYGYTF.

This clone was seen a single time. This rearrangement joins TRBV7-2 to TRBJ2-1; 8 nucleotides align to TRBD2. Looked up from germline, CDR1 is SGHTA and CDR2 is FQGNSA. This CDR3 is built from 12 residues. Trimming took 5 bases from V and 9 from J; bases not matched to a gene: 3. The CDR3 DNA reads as TGTGCCAGCAGCCCCGGGAGGGTTGAGCAGTTCTTC. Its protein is CASSPGRVEQFF.

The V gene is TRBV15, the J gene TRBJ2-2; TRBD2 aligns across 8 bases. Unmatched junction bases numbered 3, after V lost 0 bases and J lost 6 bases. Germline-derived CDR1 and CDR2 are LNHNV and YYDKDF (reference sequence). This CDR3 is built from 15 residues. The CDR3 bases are TGTGCCACCAGCAGAGACGCAGCGGGGGCCGGGGAGCTGTTTTTT. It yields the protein CATSRDAAGAGELFF.

CDR3: CASSIITGQGITEAFF. The CDR3 bases are TGCGCCAGCAGCATAATAACGGGACAGGGGATCACTGAAGCTTTCTTT. This chain uses TRBV5-1 with TRBJ1-1, with 10 bases aligning to TRBD1. CDR1 and CDR2 from the germline V gene are SGHRS and YFSETQ. V lost 4 bases and J lost 4; bases outside the gene matches: 10. The CDR3 is made up of 16 amino acids.

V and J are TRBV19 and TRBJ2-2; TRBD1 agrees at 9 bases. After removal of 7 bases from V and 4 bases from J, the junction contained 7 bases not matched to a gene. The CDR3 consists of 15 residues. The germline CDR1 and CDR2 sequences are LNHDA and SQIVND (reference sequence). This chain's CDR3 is CASKTGTGITGELFF. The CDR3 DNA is TGTGCCAGTAAAACCGGGACAGGGATCACCGGGGAGCTGTTTTTT.

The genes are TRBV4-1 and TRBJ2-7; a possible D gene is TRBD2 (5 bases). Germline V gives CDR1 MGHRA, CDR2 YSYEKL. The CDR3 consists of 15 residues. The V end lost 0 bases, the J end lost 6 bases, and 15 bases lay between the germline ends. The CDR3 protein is CASSQDRVGVGEQYF. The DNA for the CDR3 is TGCGCCAGCAGCCAAGATCGGGTCGGGGTAGGCGAGCAGTACTTC.

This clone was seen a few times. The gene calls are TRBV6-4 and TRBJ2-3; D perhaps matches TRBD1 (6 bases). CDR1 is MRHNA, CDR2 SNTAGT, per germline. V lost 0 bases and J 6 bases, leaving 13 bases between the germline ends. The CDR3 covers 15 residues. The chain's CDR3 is CASSDSSSGADTQYF. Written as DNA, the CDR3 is TGTGCCAGCAGTGACTCATCCTCAGGGGCCGATACGCAGTATTTT.

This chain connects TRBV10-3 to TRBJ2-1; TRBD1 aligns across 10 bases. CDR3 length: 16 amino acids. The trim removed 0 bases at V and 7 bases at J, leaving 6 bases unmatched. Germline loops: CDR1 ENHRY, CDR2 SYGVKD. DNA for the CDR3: TGTGCCATCAGTGAGTCGAGGACAGGGGGAAGTAATGAGCAGTTCTTC. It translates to CAISESRTGGSNEQFF.

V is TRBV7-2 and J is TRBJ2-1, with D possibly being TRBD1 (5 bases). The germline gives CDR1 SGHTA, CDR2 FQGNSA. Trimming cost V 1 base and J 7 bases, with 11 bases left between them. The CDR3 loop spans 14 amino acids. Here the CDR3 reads CASSLGRQSNEQFF. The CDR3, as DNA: TGTGCCAGCAGCTTAGGACGACAGTCTAATGAGCAGTTCTTC.

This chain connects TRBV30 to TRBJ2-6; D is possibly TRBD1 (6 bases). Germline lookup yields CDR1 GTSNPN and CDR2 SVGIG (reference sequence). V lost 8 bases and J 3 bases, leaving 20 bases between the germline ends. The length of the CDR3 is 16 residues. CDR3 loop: CAATGTSTGGANVLTF. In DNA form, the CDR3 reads TGTGCCGCGACCGGGACATCGACAGGTGGGGCCAACGTCCTGACTTTC.